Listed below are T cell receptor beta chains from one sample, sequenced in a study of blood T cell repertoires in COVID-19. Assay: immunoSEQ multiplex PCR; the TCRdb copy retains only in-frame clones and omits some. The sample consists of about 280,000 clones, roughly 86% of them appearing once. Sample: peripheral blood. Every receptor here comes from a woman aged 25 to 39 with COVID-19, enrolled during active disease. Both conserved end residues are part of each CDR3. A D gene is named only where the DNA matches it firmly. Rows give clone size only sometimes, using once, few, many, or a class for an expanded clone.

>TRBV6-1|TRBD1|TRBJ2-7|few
CASSVQPPGQGLFYEQYF
TGTGCCAGCAGTGTTCAACCCCCGGGACAGGGTCTTTTCTACGAGCAGTACTTC
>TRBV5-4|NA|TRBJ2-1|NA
CASSFGSYNEQFF
TGTGCCAGCAGCTTCGGGTCCTACAATGAGCAGTTCTTC
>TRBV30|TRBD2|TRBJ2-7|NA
CAWGDGTSADYEQYF
TGTGCCTGGGGGGACGGAACTAGCGCTGACTACGAGCAGTACTTC
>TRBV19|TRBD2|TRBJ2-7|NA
CATSRGGTSAYEQYF
TGTGCCACCTCACGAGGGGGGACTAGCGCCTACGAGCAGTACTTC
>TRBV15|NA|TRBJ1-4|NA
CATSRVGMGAGRTEKLFF
TGTGCCACCAGCAGAGTGGGTATGGGGGCCGGAAGAACTGAAAAACTGTTTTTT
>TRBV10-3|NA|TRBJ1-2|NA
CAISFAQTTNYGYTF
TGTGCCATCAGTTTCGCGCAGACAACTAACTATGGCTACACCTTC
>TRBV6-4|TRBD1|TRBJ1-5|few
CASREQGFSNQPQHF
TGTGCCAGCAGGGAACAGGGGTTCAGCAATCAGCCCCAGCATTTT
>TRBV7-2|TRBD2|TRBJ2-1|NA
CASSLDAGGYNEQFF
TGTGCCAGCAGCTTAGACGCGGGAGGGTACAATGAGCAGTTCTTC
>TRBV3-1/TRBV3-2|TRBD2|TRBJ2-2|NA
CASRHESGRHHPGELFF
TGTGCCAGCAGGCACGAGAGCGGGAGGCACCACCCCGGGGAGCTGTTTTTT
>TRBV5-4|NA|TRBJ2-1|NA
CASSTLIRGNEQFF
TGTGCCAGCTCTACCCTAATCCGGGGCAATGAGCAGTTCTTC